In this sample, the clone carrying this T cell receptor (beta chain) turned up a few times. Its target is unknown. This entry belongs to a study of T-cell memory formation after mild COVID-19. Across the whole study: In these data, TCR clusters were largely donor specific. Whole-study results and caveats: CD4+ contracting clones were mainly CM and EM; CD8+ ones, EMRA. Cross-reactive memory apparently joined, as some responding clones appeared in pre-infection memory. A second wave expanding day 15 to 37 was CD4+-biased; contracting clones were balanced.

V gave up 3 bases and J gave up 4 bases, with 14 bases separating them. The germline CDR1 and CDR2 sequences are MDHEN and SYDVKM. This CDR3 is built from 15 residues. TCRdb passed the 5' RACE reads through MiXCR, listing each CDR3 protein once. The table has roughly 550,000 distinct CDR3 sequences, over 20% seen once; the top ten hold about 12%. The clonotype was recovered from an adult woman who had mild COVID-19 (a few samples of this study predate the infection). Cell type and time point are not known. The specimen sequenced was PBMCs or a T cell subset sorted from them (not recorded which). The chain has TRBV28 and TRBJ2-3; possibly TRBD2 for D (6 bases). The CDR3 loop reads CASSLAGAGPDTQYF. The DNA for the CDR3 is TGTGCCAGCAGTTTGGCGGGTGCGGGGCCAGATACGCAGTATTTT.